Following are 19 T cell receptor beta chains from one sample sequenced in a study of early T cells in non-severe SARS-CoV-2 infection. A single record per CDR3 protein comes from TCRdb applying MiXCR to the 5' RACE reads. The data show about 76,000 distinct CDR3 sequences, with around 11% seen just once and approximately 4.5% held by the top ten. Sequencing was carried out using whole blood. The origin of the receptors is an adult who was a healthcare worker with PCR-confirmed SARS-CoV-2 infection or an uninfected control (not recorded which).

This clonotype was counted a few times. The chain links TRBV7-6 to TRBJ2-7, with 8 nucleotides matching TRBD2. The CDR3 is made up of 14 amino acids. V dropped 0 bases and J dropped 8; count of bases not matched to a gene: 6. Germline values: CDR1 SGHVS, CDR2 FNYEAQ. As DNA, the CDR3 is TGTGCCAGCAGCTTAGCAAGCGGGGGCCCCCAGCAGTACTTC. Its protein is CASSLASGGPQQYF.

This clonotype showed up many times. The CDR3 protein is CASSSGGGSGNEQFF. In DNA, the CDR3 is TGCGCCAGCAGCTCGGGGGGTGGATCCGGCAATGAGCAGTTCTTC. The V and J genes are TRBV5-1 and TRBJ2-1; 7 bases fit TRBD2. There are 15 residues in the CDR3. Looked up from germline, CDR1 is SGHRS and CDR2 is YFSETQ. J was trimmed by 6 bases and V by 3 bases; bases with no gene match: 9.

The chain links TRBV4-1 to TRBJ2-7; 16 bases map to TRBD2. CDR3 length: 18 amino acids. V lost 4 bases and J lost 2; bases outside the gene matches: 8. Germline loops: CDR1 MGHRA, CDR2 YSYEKL. CDR3: CASSPPSGTSGGAYEQYF. CDR3 nucleotide sequence: TGCGCCAGCAGCCCGCCCTCCGGGACTAGCGGGGGGGCCTACGAGCAGTACTTC.

Ten or more counts support this clonotype. The chain uses TRBV12-3 or TRBV12-4 and TRBJ2-7, with TRBD1 matching 8 bases. Unmatched junction bases numbered 13, after V lost 3 bases and J lost 6 bases. This CDR3 has 16 residues. The CDR3 reads CASSFSVGTGVAEQYF. CDR3 in DNA: TGTGCCAGCAGTTTTTCCGTCGGGACAGGAGTGGCCGAGCAGTACTTC.

This clonotype was observed at least ten times. The V call is TRBV6-5, the J call TRBJ2-3, with D maybe TRBD1 (6 bases). Germline V gene data show CDR1 as MNHEY and CDR2 as SVGAGI. Trimming pared 4 bases from V and 2 bases from J, leaving 10 bases between. The CDR3 spans 14 residues. Here the CDR3 reads CASSSQGPTDTQYF. The CDR3 DNA reads TGTGCCAGCAGTTCACAGGGCCCCACAGATACGCAGTATTTT.

This clonotype was seen more than once but under ten times. The V call is TRBV29-1, the J call TRBJ2-3; 8 positions agree with TRBD2. This CDR3 is 13 amino acids long. CDR1 is SQVTM and CDR2 is ANQGSEA in the germline V gene. The V gene end was trimmed by 7 bases and the J gene end by 4 bases; junction bases not matched to a gene: 7. In nucleotides, the CDR3 is TGCAGCGCGGAGCCGGGACTAGCAGATACGCAGTATTTT. Amino acid sequence: CSAEPGLADTQYF.

This clonotype was seen ten or more times. The chain joins TRBV6-5 to TRBJ1-4, with D maybe TRBD1 (6 bases). The CDR3 runs 15 residues. Germline V gene data show CDR1 as MNHEY and CDR2 as SVGAGI. Trimming cost V 6 bases and J 5 bases, with 16 bases left between them. The CDR3 reads CASSHQGQMNEKLFF. The CDR3 DNA sequence: TGTGCCAGCAGCCACCAAGGACAGATGAATGAAAAACTGTTTTTT.

This clonotype was observed many times. The chain links TRBV10-3 to TRBJ2-7; D ambiguous. Trimming stripped 6 bases from V and 3 bases from J, with 6 bases between. Per the germline V gene, CDR1 is ENHRY and CDR2 is SYGVKD. The CDR3 is 11 amino acids. The CDR3 reads CAIRGNYEQYF. For the CDR3, the DNA is TGTGCCATCAGGGGGAACTACGAGCAGTACTTC.

This chain connects TRBV9 to TRBJ2-3; 13 bases agree with TRBD2. V lost 2 bases and J lost 0; bases outside the gene matches: 9. Per the germline V gene, CDR1 is SGDLS and CDR2 is YYNGEE. There are 19 residues in the CDR3. Written as DNA, the CDR3 is TGTGCCAGCAGCGTCGGACTAGCGGGGGCGAAATCTAGCACAGATACGCAGTATTTT. Translating it yields CASSVGLAGAKSSTDTQYF.

V and J are TRBV11-2 and TRBJ2-3; 7 bases fit TRBD2. This CDR3 is built from 14 residues. From germline, CDR1 is SGHAT and CDR2 FQNNGV. V dropped 5 bases and J dropped 4; count of bases not matched to a gene: 6. The CDR3 protein is CASSPPGGADTQYF. The CDR3 DNA reads as TGTGCCAGCAGCCCCCCGGGGGGAGCAGATACGCAGTATTTT.

This clonotype was counted ten times or more. The V call is TRBV6-6, the J call TRBJ2-1; no clear D. CDR3 length equals 13 residues. Deletions cut 6 bases from V and 5 bases from J, with 11 bases between. Looked up from germline, CDR1 is MNHNY and CDR2 is SVGAGI (reference sequence). CDR3 sequence: CASSNPFDNEQFF. The CDR3 nucleotides are TGTGCCAGCAGCAACCCCTTTGACAATGAGCAGTTCTTC.

This clonotype was seen ten or more times. Possible read error: a much larger clone is one base away. The CDR3 here is CASSQTGYEQYF. CDR3 bases: TGTGCCAGCAGCCAAACAGGCTACGAGCAGTACTTC. The rearrangement joins TRBV4-2 to TRBJ2-7; TRBD1 is a possible D gene (5 bases). This CDR3 has 12 amino acids. The germline CDR1 and CDR2 sequences are LGHNA and YNFKEQ. Trimming shortened V by 2 bases and J by 3 bases, and 5 bases separated the two germline ends.

This clonotype was recorded many times. This CDR3 is CASSYSPGRAYEQYF. The CDR3 DNA reads as TGTGCCAGCAGTTACTCGCCAGGGAGGGCATACGAGCAGTACTTC. The V gene is TRBV6-5, the J gene TRBJ2-7, with 7 bases fitting TRBD2. This CDR3 is 15 amino acids long. Germline V gives CDR1 MNHEY, CDR2 SVGAGI. V shed 0 bases and J 4 bases; nucleotides not matched to a gene: 6.

This clonotype was picked up many times. This chain links TRBV3-1 with TRBJ2-7, with a possible D match to TRBD1 (8 bases). This CDR3 has 16 amino acids. Germline V gives CDR1 LGHDT, CDR2 YNNKEL (reference sequence). V was shortened by 3 bases and J by 4 bases, with 19 bases between the two germline ends. The CDR3 coding sequence is TGTGCCAGCAGCCAGGGCCGAGACAGGGGAGGGTACGAGCAGTACTTC. Its protein is CASSQGRDRGGYEQYF.

The table lists this clonotype with a few counts. This chain links TRBV29-1 with TRBJ2-2; a weak D match, TRBD1 (5 bases). CDR3 length equals 13 residues. Trimming pared 4 bases from V and 7 bases from J, leaving 13 bases between. The germline gives CDR1 SQVTM, CDR2 ANQGSEA. CDR3 in DNA: TGCAGCGTTGTGATGGGGCAGAGCGGGGAGCTGTTTTTT. Amino acids: CSVVMGQSGELFF.

This clonotype came up many times. The chain recombines TRBV10-2 with TRBJ1-5; D remains ambiguous. CDR1 and CDR2 from the germline V gene are WSHSY and SAAADI. V shed 6 bases and J shed 0 bases, with 9 bases lying between them. The CDR3 contains 14 residues. The CDR3 nucleotides read TGCGCCAGCAGACAGATGGGTAGCAATCAGCCCCAGCATTTT. Residues: CASRQMGSNQPQHF.

A remark on this clonotype: One end of the junction fails to match germline, which may point to a read error. CDR3 bases: TGCGGTGCTACCGGGACACCGCGTAATGAAAAACTGTTTTTT. Encoded protein: CGATGTPRNEKLFF. The chain joins TRBV20-1 to TRBJ1-4, with D perhaps matching TRBD1 (6 bases). The CDR3 covers 14 residues. CDR1 is DFQATT and CDR2 is SNEGSKA in the germline V gene (reference sequence).

This clonotype was detected ten times or more. V usage is TRBV25-1 and J usage is TRBJ1-1, with D unclear. This CDR3 spans 13 amino acids. Germline loops: CDR1 MGHDK, CDR2 SYGVNS. V was pared by 3 bases and J by 5 bases, with 10 bases between. The CDR3 bases are TGTGCCAGCAGTGATCTGGGGTTTACTGAAGCTTTCTTT. Protein sequence: CASSDLGFTEAFF.

The CDR3 bases are TGCAGCGTTGAAGGGAACACCGGCTCGGGGTACGAGCAGTACTTC. Encoded protein: CSVEGNTGSGYEQYF. The chain combines TRBV29-1 with TRBJ2-7; a weak D match, TRBD2 (5 bases). V dropped 1 base and J dropped 4 bases, with 17 bases sitting between them. The CDR3 is made up of 15 amino acids. Germline lookup yields CDR1 SQVTM and CDR2 ANQGSEA.